The 19 T cell receptor beta chains given below trace back to one sample, sequenced in a study of response to subunit inactivated influenza vaccine. Using its own MiXCR run on the RT-PCR reads, TCRdb lists one record per CDR3 protein. The data hold about 520,000 distinct CDR3 sequences, with roughly 9.8% observed a single time. The sample here was PBMCs from blood, taken roughly 48 days after vaccination. The source is a man aged 50-59 years who received an inactivated influenza vaccine.

The chain recombines TRBV4-1 with TRBJ2-5, with 11 bases aligning to TRBD2. CDR1 and CDR2 (germline): MGHRA, YSYEKL. The CDR3 totals 14 residues. The V segment lost 5 bases and the J segment 3 bases; nucleotides outside the gene matches: 2. CDR3 sequence reads: CASSSLAGEETQYF. CDR3 nucleotides: TGCGCCAGCAGCTCACTAGCGGGGGAAGAGACCCAGTACTTC.

In this sample, this clonotype turned up a few times. The chain employs TRBV5-6 and TRBJ2-1; 10 bases map to TRBD2. Trimming took 2 bases from V and 16 from J; bases not matched to a gene: 12. This CDR3 contains 14 residues. CDR1 SGHDT and CDR2 YYEEEE come from the germline V gene. CDR3 sequence: CASSFEREGLGVFF. CDR3 coding DNA: TGTGCCAGCAGCTTTGAGCGGGAGGGCCTAGGGGTATTCTTC.

A note on this clonotype: A junction end diverges from the germline sequence, so it may reflect a read error. The chain links TRBV7-7 to TRBJ2-3; no clear D. Germline V CDR1 and CDR2: SSHAT, FNYEAQ (reference sequence). The CDR3 is 18 amino acids. The CDR3 nucleotides read TGTGCTAGCAGCCCCCTGGTTCTTAGCCGAGCTTTAACAGATACGCAGTATTTT. It yields the protein CASSPLVLSRALTDTQYF.

The sample holds a few counts of this clonotype. This chain links TRBV5-1 with TRBJ2-7; D is unresolved. V was shortened by 0 bases and J by 6 bases, with 7 bases between the two germline ends. CDR1 is SGHRS, CDR2 YFSETQ, per germline. The CDR3 runs 12 residues. CDR3 in DNA: TGCGCCAGCAGCTTGGACTGGTCCGAGCAGTACTTC. Its protein is CASSLDWSEQYF.

The V and J genes are TRBV9 and TRBJ2-3; maybe TRBD2 (5 bases). Trimming took off 2 bases at V and 4 bases at J, with 14 bases between the two ends. Germline values: CDR1 SGDLS, CDR2 YYNGEE. The length of the CDR3 is 15 residues. Here the CDR3 DNA reads TGTGCCAGCAGCGTCGCAGGAGGATGGGCAGATACGCAGTATTTT. As protein: CASSVAGGWADTQYF.

J is TRBJ2-7 and V is TRBV6-5; TRBD1 or TRBD2 may be the D gene (6 bases each). The germline V and J ends were trimmed by 0 bases and 0 bases, with 12 bases remaining between them. This CDR3 comprises 16 residues. Germline V gives CDR1 MNHEY, CDR2 SVGAGI. CDR3 residues: CASSYSTGDTSYEQYF. The CDR3 bases are TGTGCCAGCAGTTACTCGACGGGGGACACCTCCTACGAGCAGTACTTC.

This clonotype has a handful of counts. The chain combines TRBV28 with TRBJ2-5, with D possibly TRBD2 on 5 matching bases. The CDR3 contains 13 residues. The germline V gene has CDR1 MDHEN and CDR2 SYDVKM. Trimming left V 2 bases short and J 5 bases short, with 9 bases between. The CDR3 loop reads CASSLMTGETQYF. CDR3 nucleotide sequence: TGTGCCAGCAGTTTAATGACGGGGGAGACCCAGTACTTC.

The V call is TRBV7-8, the J call TRBJ1-4, with D tentatively TRBD1 (5 bases). Trimming shortened V by 8 bases and J by 5 bases, and 9 bases separated the two germline ends. This CDR3 region has 12 residues. Looked up from germline, CDR1 is SGHVS and CDR2 is FQNEAQ. Written as DNA, the CDR3 is TGTGCCAGCCAGGGTCTGAATGAAAAACTGTTTTTT. Translation gives CASQGLNEKLFF.

The gene calls are TRBV5-1 and TRBJ2-3; TRBD2 agrees at 12 bases. J gave up 4 bases and V 2 bases, and 5 bases lay outside the gene matches. Germline lookup yields CDR1 SGHRS and CDR2 YFSETQ. The CDR3 is 16 amino acids. CDR3: CASSLSLAGGADTQYF. Here the CDR3 DNA reads TGCGCCAGCAGCTTATCACTAGCGGGAGGAGCAGATACGCAGTATTTT.

This clonotype was recorded a few times. The chain uses TRBV4-3 and TRBJ2-7, with D unclear. The CDR3 covers 14 residues. V shed 2 bases and J shed 5 bases, with 13 bases lying between them. Germline assignment: CDR1 LGHNA and CDR2 YSLEER. CDR3 protein: CASSQFLGTDEQYF. The CDR3 bases are TGCGCCAGCAGCCAATTTTTAGGTACCGACGAGCAGTACTTC.

This clonotype was counted between two and nine times. The V and J genes are TRBV4-3 and TRBJ2-1; 8 nucleotides match TRBD2. V lost 0 bases, J lost 4 bases, and 5 bases stayed unmatched. This CDR3 spans 16 amino acids. In germline, CDR1 is LGHNA, CDR2 YSLEER. This chain's CDR3 is CASSQDRGGNYNEQFF. DNA of the CDR3: TGCGCCAGCAGCCAAGACCGGGGGGGGAATTACAATGAGCAGTTCTTC.

This clonotype was detected only a few times. This rearrangement joins TRBV4-1 to TRBJ2-5; unclear D gene. With 3 bases removed from V and 2 bases from J, the gap between germline ends came to 13 bases. The germline gives CDR1 MGHRA, CDR2 YSYEKL. The CDR3 spans 15 residues. The CDR3 sequence: CASSQIGLPQETQYF. The CDR3 DNA is TGCGCCAGCAGCCAGATCGGGCTCCCTCAAGAGACCCAGTACTTC.

There are many counts of this clonotype. V usage is TRBV20-1 and J usage is TRBJ2-3; 8 bases match TRBD2. Germline V CDR1 and CDR2: DFQATT, SNEGSKA (reference sequence). Trimming cost V 6 bases and J 3 bases; bases outside gene matches: 8. The CDR3 consists of 14 residues. CDR3 amino acids: CSAASGGRTDTQYF. The CDR3 coding sequence is TGCAGTGCCGCGAGCGGGGGTCGAACAGATACGCAGTATTTT.

This clonotype was observed a few times. The chain employs TRBV6-1 and TRBJ2-1; the match to TRBD2 covers 14 bases. Germline values: CDR1 MNHNS, CDR2 SASEGT. The CDR3 has 17 amino acids. V lost 2 bases and J lost 9; bases outside the gene matches: 9. This CDR3 is CASSEKGLAGVSGEQFF. For the CDR3, the DNA is TGTGCCAGCAGTGAAAAGGGACTAGCGGGAGTTTCGGGTGAGCAGTTCTTC.

This clonotype was recorded a few times. The chain couples TRBV7-9 to TRBJ2-1; 9 bases agree with TRBD2. The CDR3 spans 16 residues. Germline CDR1 reads SEHNR; CDR2 reads FQNEAQ (reference sequence). Trimming cost V 4 bases and J 2 bases; bases outside gene matches: 6. CDR3 bases: TGTGCCAGCAGCTGGGGGCTAGCGGGAACCTACAATGAGCAGTTCTTC. Its protein product is CASSWGLAGTYNEQFF.

V is TRBV29-1 and J is TRBJ1-2; D ambiguous. The V end lost 5 bases, the J end lost 3 bases, and 10 bases lay between the germline ends. The CDR3 sequence is 12 residues long. Germline V lookup: CDR1 SQVTM, CDR2 ANQGSEA. The CDR3 sequence: CSVIEGDYGYTF. Here the CDR3 DNA reads TGCAGCGTTATAGAGGGAGACTATGGCTACACCTTC.

The chain uses TRBV7-8 and TRBJ2-5, with 10 positions matching TRBD1. Germline loops: CDR1 SGHVS, CDR2 FQNEAQ. CDR3 length: 15 residues. Trimming took 3 bases from V and 5 from J; bases not matched to a gene: 6. The CDR3 sequence is CASSLGQGKGETQYF. In DNA, the CDR3 is TGTGCCAGCAGCTTGGGACAGGGGAAGGGGGAGACCCAGTACTTC.

This rearrangement joins TRBV10-3 to TRBJ1-6, with D perhaps TRBD1 (5 bases). Germline CDR1 ENHRY, CDR2 SYGVKD. The V end lost 3 bases, the J end lost 9 bases, and 18 bases lay between the germline ends. This CDR3 is 16 amino acids long. This chain's CDR3 is CAISDSRTIGGSPLHF. The CDR3 region has the DNA TGTGCCATCAGTGATTCAAGGACAATAGGTGGTTCACCCCTCCACTTT.

The chain employs TRBV7-2 and TRBJ2-3, with D possibly TRBD2 on 7 matching bases. Germline CDR1 SGHTA, CDR2 FQGNSA. V lost 4 bases and J lost 2, with 19 bases in between. The CDR3 totals 17 residues. CDR3 coding DNA: TGTGCCAGCAGCTCGAGTGGGGGGCGGGGGTACACAGATACGCAGTATTTT. Translating gives CASSSSGGRGYTDTQYF. Complete variable domain (other parts from reference TRBV7-2 and TRBJ2-3): GAGVSQSPSNKVTEKGKDVELRCDPISGHTALYWYRQSLGQGLEFLIYFQGNSAPDKSGLPSDRFSAERTGGSVSTLTIQRTQQEDSAVYLCASSSSGGRGYTDTQYFGPGTRLTVL.